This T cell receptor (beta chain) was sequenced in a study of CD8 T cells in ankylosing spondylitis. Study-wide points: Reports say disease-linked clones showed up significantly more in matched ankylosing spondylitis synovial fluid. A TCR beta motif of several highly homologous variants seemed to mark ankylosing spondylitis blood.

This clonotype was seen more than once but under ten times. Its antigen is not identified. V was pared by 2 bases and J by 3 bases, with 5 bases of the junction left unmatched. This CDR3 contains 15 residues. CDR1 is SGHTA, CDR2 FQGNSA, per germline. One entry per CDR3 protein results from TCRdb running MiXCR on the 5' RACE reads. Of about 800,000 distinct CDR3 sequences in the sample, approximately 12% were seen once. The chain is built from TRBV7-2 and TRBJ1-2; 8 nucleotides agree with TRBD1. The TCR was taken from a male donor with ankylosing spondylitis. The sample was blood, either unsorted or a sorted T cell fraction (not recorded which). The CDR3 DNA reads TGTGCCAGCAGCTTATATGCAGGGGGCTACTATGGCTACACCTTC. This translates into CASSLYAGGYYGYTF.